This T cell receptor (beta chain) appears in the sequencing data of a study of blood T cell repertoires in COVID-19. Study-level background: The samples span acute and convalescent COVID-19 from the United States, Italy and Spain. The analysed material was cDNA or gDNA that came from T cells, B-cell-depleted T cells, or PBMCs.

Self-reported history from a screening survey and questionnaire set each donor's cohort. The authors' processing: Scientists estimated how many nucleated cells there were by amplifying reference gene primers. Only in-frame clones appear in the TCRdb table, and some are missing; sequencing was by immunoSEQ multiplex PCR. V and J calls and clone size are given by that table; D and trimming were obtained from the DNA. The table has about 370,000 clones, more than 80% seen once. This CDR3 has 15 residues. Germline assignment: CDR1 SQVTM and CDR2 ANQGSEA. Trimming removed 6 bases at V and 0 bases at J, with 17 bases between.

The sequencing sample was made of PBMCs or T cells enriched from blood (not recorded which). The chain carries TRBV29-1 and TRBJ1-1; D possibly corresponds to TRBD1 (6 bases). The TCR originated in a young man who had recovered from COVID-19. The CDR3 DNA sequence: TGCAGCGTGAAGGGGACACCTTTCCTGAACACTGAAGCTTTCTTT. As protein: CSVKGTPFLNTEAFF.